This T cell receptor beta chain stems from a study of beta chain features in type 1 diabetes. Trimming took off 4 bases at V and 4 bases at J, with 18 bases between the two ends. The CDR3 covers 15 residues. The germline V gene encodes CDR1 SGHRS and CDR2 YFSETQ. Turning to this clone: Antigen unknown.

Study outcomes and limitations: TCRB CDR3 length was moderately but significantly reduced in all four CD4+ subsets of Type 1 diabetes patients.

Of the isolated RNA, all was reverse transcribed, and so the sequenced material was expressed TCRB transcripts. Assay: immunoSEQ multiplex PCR; the TCRdb copy retains only in-frame clones and omits some. The data show about 16,000 clones, approximately 55% seen once. The chain uses TRBV5-1 and TRBJ2-7; D might be TRBD1 (6 bases). The sequence was obtained from a woman younger than 30 in good health. The material sequenced was stem cell memory CD4+ T cells from blood. CDR3 residues: CASSRRQDGSYEQYF. The CDR3 region has the DNA TGCGCCAGCAGCCGACGACAGGATGGGAGTTACGAGCAGTACTTC.